The entry below describes one T cell receptor beta chain. What it binds is unknown. Using its own MiXCR run on the RT-PCR reads, TCRdb lists one record per CDR3 protein. The sample has around 190,000 distinct CDR3 sequences, around 14% seen once; the top ten hold roughly 26%. This specimen belongs to a study of response to subunit inactivated influenza vaccine. Findings and limits, study-wide: Each seasonal influenza vaccination, the authors suggested, recruits few new T cells.

The CDR3 is 16 amino acids. The V end lost 7 bases, the J end lost 3 bases, and 19 bases lay between the germline ends. The germline V gene has CDR1 SGHAT and CDR2 FQNNGV. This rearrangement joins TRBV11-2 to TRBJ2-1; maybe TRBD2 (6 bases). This clonotype was sampled from a man aged 45-65 years who received an inactivated influenza vaccine. The sequencing here drew on CD8+ T cells sorted from PBMCs, taken 4 to 6 days after vaccination. The CDR3 spells CASTTAGSGLYNEQFF. CDR3 coding DNA: TGTGCCAGCACCACCGCGGGTAGCGGCCTCTACAATGAGCAGTTCTTC.